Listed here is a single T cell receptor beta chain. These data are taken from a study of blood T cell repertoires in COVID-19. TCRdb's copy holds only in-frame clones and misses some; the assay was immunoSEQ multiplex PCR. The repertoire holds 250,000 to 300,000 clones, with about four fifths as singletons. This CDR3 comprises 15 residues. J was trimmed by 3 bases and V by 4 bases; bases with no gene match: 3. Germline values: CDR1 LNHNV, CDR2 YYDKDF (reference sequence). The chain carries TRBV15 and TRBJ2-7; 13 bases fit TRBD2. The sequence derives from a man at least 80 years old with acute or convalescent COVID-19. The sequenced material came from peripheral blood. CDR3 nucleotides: TGTGCCACCAGCACCAGGACTAGCGGGAGCTACGAGCAGTACTTC. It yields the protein CATSTRTSGSYEQYF.